Listed below are T cell receptor beta chains from one sample, sequenced in a study of shared clonotypes between healthy human individuals. TCRdb's table, derived via immunoSEQ multiplex PCR, lists solely in-frame clones and lacks some. The sample records 2 million to 2.5 million clones, approximately 96% being singletons. Sequenced: naive CD4+ T cells sorted from blood. The receptors here all came from a man between 18 and 29 years old in good health. Both conserved end residues are part of each CDR3.

j_call	v_call	cdr3_aa
TRBJ2-2	TRBV28	CASSSPDRGVRDTGELFF
TRBJ2-2	TRBV6-5	CASSLTSGVTGELFF
TRBJ1-1	TRBV18	CASSPPTPAEAFF
TRBJ2-3	TRBV27	CASSLGLRTDTQYF
TRBJ1-1	TRBV30	CAWSKAANTEAFF
TRBJ1-5	TRBV28	CASSLSLGLKPQHF
TRBJ2-1	TRBV19	CATGGPGQGYEQFF
TRBJ1-2	TRBV19	CASSGRGDYGYTF
TRBJ1-2	TRBV1	CTSSRVRGGYTF
TRBJ1-5	TRBV27	CASSTGQRGSLINQPQHF
TRBJ2-3	TRBV5-1	CASSLGGGLADTQYF
TRBJ2-2	TRBV5-1	CASSLPAGNTGELFF
TRBJ1-2	TRBV10-3	CAISLQGSGGYTF
TRBJ1-4	TRBV6-5	CASTSSRQGGGKLFF
TRBJ2-7	TRBV4-1	CASSQKTSGGPYEQYF
TRBJ2-2	TRBV7-2	CASSHKRFPNTGELFF
TRBJ1-2	TRBV5-4	CASSLGGASYGYTF
TRBJ2-7	TRBV7-9	CASSLVGSGFYEQYF
TRBJ2-1	TRBV29-1	CSVRPTTNEQFF
TRBJ2-1	TRBV10-3	CAYLAGGSYNEQFF
TRBJ1-2	TRBV6-5	CASSYRDRGSGYTF
TRBJ2-7	TRBV10-2	CASSYRDRGLPEQYF
TRBJ1-5	TRBV10-3	CAISESGVSNQPQHF
TRBJ2-5	TRBV9	CASSVGLAGGPETQYF
TRBJ2-3	TRBV2	CASRTRASTDTQYF
TRBJ2-5	TRBV2	CASSPDRAQETQYF
TRBJ1-6	TRBV6-6	CATTTKPREGSPLHF
TRBJ1-4	TRBV5-1	CASSGADRNEKLFF
TRBJ2-1	TRBV5-6	CASSRLRTGRDNEQFF
TRBJ1-2	TRBV18	CASSTTGDYGYTF
TRBJ2-1	TRBV15	CATSRGQGKNEQFF
TRBJ1-5	TRBV7-2	CASSPKGGQPQHF
TRBJ2-5	TRBV5-4	CASSLLGQSKDQETQYF
TRBJ2-7	TRBV19	CASSIDQKAREQYF
TRBJ2-7	TRBV2	CASRRGVEHSYEQYF
TRBJ1-3	TRBV6-1	CASSEAGTGGNTIYF
TRBJ2-5	TRBV6-5	CASRALTGGKETQYF
TRBJ2-1	TRBV9	CASSVLAGGQKFF
TRBJ1-6	TRBV27	CASSFRQINSPLHF
TRBJ2-7	TRBV5-1	CASSLGDRGQREQYF
TRBJ2-7	TRBV12-5	CAGWGQCYEQYF
TRBJ2-5	TRBV5-4	CASSLGPGTGEETQYF
TRBJ1-3	TRBV30	CAWSVVDPGNTIYF